Detailed here is one TCR beta chain. Each CDR3 protein is one row after TCRdb ran MiXCR on the 5' RACE reads. The sample records over 300,000 distinct CDR3 sequences, about 3.5% being singletons. The CDR3 covers 15 residues. The sample belongs to a study of T cells after yellow fever vaccination. The material sequenced was PBMCs, taken on the day of the yellow fever booster vaccination. The chain couples TRBV21-1 to TRBJ1-6; the table's D call TRBD1 went unverified against the DNA. TRBV21-1 is flagged as a pseudogene. The source is a man aged 18 to 29 who received the YFV17D yellow fever vaccine. The CDR3 sequence: CASRGGQPYNSPLHF. The CDR3 nucleotides read TGTGCCAGCAGGGGGGGACAGCCTTATAATTCACCCCTCCACTTT.